The entry below describes one T cell receptor beta chain. This sample was included in a study of blood T cell repertoires in COVID-19. The wider study: Acute-phase and convalescent COVID-19 samples originated in the United States, Italy and Spain. Sources were T cells, B-cell-depleted T cells, or PBMCs; the material itself was cDNA or gDNA.

The CDR3 is made up of 15 amino acids. V lost 2 bases and J lost 1, with 11 bases in between. Germline V CDR1 and CDR2: SGHAT, FQNNGV. As originally analysed: Nucleated cell counts were estimated from reference gene primer amplification. TCRdb's copy holds only in-frame clones and misses some; the assay was immunoSEQ multiplex PCR. The V and J calls and clone size are taken from that table; D and trimming were inferred from the DNA. This sample yields 220,000 or so clones, of which 89% are seen a single time; around 6.5% belongs to the top ten. This chain uses TRBV11-2 with TRBJ1-1; D is unclear. This clonotype was sampled from a man in his fifties or sixties who had recovered from COVID-19. Source material: peripheral blood. CDR3 sequence reads: CASSLYGRGNTEAFF. As DNA, the CDR3 is TGTGCCAGCAGCTTATATGGACGGGGGAACACTGAAGCTTTCTTT.